The rows below give T cell receptor beta chains drawn from one sample of a study of shared clonotypes between healthy human individuals. Some clones are missing from TCRdb's copy, which holds only in-frame ones; the method was immunoSEQ multiplex PCR. The sample has about 820,000 clones, 90% to 95% seen once. Sequencing was done on a sample of naive CD8+ T cells sorted from blood. These receptor sequences come from a man aged 25-40 years in good health. Both conserved end residues are part of each CDR3. Fields, in order: J gene, V gene, clone size, D gene, CDR3 protein, CDR3 DNA. The D gene is left open where the match is weak. Size values are once, few and many counts, or a class for expanded clones, and some rows have none.

>TRBJ2-2|TRBV6-5|NA|NA
CASSYSNGGELFF
TGTGCCAGCAGTTACTCGAATGGCGGGGAGCTGTTTTTT
>TRBJ1-2|TRBV27|NA|NA
CASSRHLNYGYTF
TGTGCCAGCAGTAGGCACCTTAACTATGGCTACACCTTC
>TRBJ2-1|TRBV7-9|once|NA
CASSPGNEQFF
TGTGCCAGCAGTCCAGGGAATGAGCAGTTCTTC
>TRBJ2-3|TRBV11-2|NA|NA
CASSLASTDTQYF
TGTGCCAGCAGCTTAGCGAGCACAGATACGCAGTATTTT
>TRBJ2-7|TRBV13|NA|TRBD1
CASSPRTGMNEQYF
TGTGCCAGCAGTCCTCGGACAGGTATGAACGAGCAGTACTTC
>TRBJ2-6|TRBV7-9|once|NA
CASSPRAPGANVLTF
TGTGCCAGCAGCCCCAGGGCTCCCGGGGCCAACGTCCTGACTTTC
>TRBJ2-1|TRBV11-3|once|TRBD2
CASSQGTSASNEQFF
TGTGCCAGCTCCCAGGGGACTAGCGCGAGCAATGAGCAGTTCTTC
>TRBJ1-2|TRBV4-2|NA|NA
CASSQEDGANYGYTF
TGTGCCAGCAGCCAAGAGGACGGAGCTAACTATGGCTACACCTTC
>TRBJ1-1|TRBV5-4|NA|NA
CASSFRGGYTEAFF
TGTGCCAGCAGCTTCCGGGGGGGGTACACTGAAGCTTTCTTT
>TRBJ2-7|TRBV28|NA|TRBD1
CASSFPPTGGSFEQYF
TGTGCCAGCAGTTTCCCCCCGACAGGGGGCTCTTTCGAGCAGTACTTC
>TRBJ2-1|TRBV7-9|NA|TRBD2
CASSFRGSSGTYNEQFF
TGTGCCAGCAGCTTCCGTGGGTCTAGCGGGACTTACAATGAGCAGTTCTTC
>TRBJ2-3|TRBV14|NA|TRBD2
CASSQASGLAIDTQYF
TGTGCCAGCAGCCAAGCTTCGGGACTAGCTATCGATACGCAGTATTTT
>TRBJ2-7|TRBV5-6|NA|TRBD1
CASSYPRTGTYEQYF
TGTGCCAGCAGCTACCCAAGGACAGGGACCTACGAGCAGTACTTC
>TRBJ2-7|TRBV5-3|NA|TRBD1
CARSRDRGSSYEQYF
TGTGCCAGAAGTCGGGACAGGGGGAGCTCCTACGAGCAGTACTTC
>TRBJ2-7|TRBV6-1|NA|NA
CASSERATPLYEQYF
TGTGCCAGCAGTGAACGGGCTACCCCCCTCTACGAGCAGTACTTC
>TRBJ2-3|TRBV5-6|NA|NA
CASSLMGYTQYF
TGTGCCAGCAGCTTGATGGGGTATACGCAGTATTTT
>TRBJ1-3|TRBV18|NA|TRBD1
CASSPSTGTPGNTIYF
TGTGCCAGCTCACCATCGACAGGGACCCCTGGAAACACCATATATTTT
>TRBJ2-1|TRBV6-5|once|TRBD2
CASSPLAGGYNEQFF
TGTGCCAGCAGTCCCTTAGCGGGAGGCTACAATGAGCAGTTCTTC
>TRBJ2-6|TRBV27|NA|NA
CASSPLPANVLTF
TGTGCCAGCAGTCCACTCCCGGCCAACGTCCTGACTTTC
>TRBJ2-2|TRBV6-5|few|NA
CASSYGMNTGELFF
TGTGCCAGCAGTTACGGGATGAACACCGGGGAGCTGTTTTTT
>TRBJ2-7|TRBV4-3|NA|NA
CASSQVWGDEQYF
TGCGCCAGCAGCCAAGTCTGGGGGGACGAGCAGTACTTC
>TRBJ2-1|TRBV29-1|NA|NA
CSVETRYNEQFF
TGCAGCGTTGAAACTCGCTACAATGAGCAGTTCTTC
>TRBJ1-5|TRBV19|NA|TRBD1
CASTQPDKGQGQVQPQHF
TGTGCCAGTACTCAACCAGACAAGGGACAGGGACAAGTTCAGCCCCAGCATTTT
>TRBJ1-1|TRBV28|NA|NA
CASSPGLSEAFF
TGTGCCAGCAGTCCGGGACTGTCTGAAGCTTTCTTT
>TRBJ1-2|TRBV20-1|NA|NA
CSARRGAGYTF
TGCAGTGCTAGACGGGGGGCTGGCTACACCTTC
>TRBJ2-1|TRBV11-2|NA|NA
CASSLGGTEQFF
TGTGCCAGCAGCTTAGGCGGGACAGAGCAGTTCTTC
>TRBJ2-7|TRBV7-9|once|TRBD1
CASRGTGPGIGHYEQYF
TGTGCCAGCAGAGGGACAGGGCCGGGTATTGGACACTACGAGCAGTACTTC
>TRBJ2-7|TRBV19|NA|NA
CASSSGLSYEQYF
TGTGCCAGTAGCTCCGGCCTCTCCTACGAGCAGTACTTC
>TRBJ1-1|TRBV2|NA|NA
CASSEKQAFF
TGTGCCAGCAGTGAAAAGCAAGCTTTCTTT
>TRBJ2-5|TRBV27|NA|TRBD1
CASSLYKGAGETQYF
TGTGCCAGCAGTTTATACAAGGGGGCAGGGGAGACCCAGTACTTC
>TRBJ2-2|TRBV5-1|NA|NA
CASSLVGVLGPNTGELFF
TGCGCCAGCAGCTTGGTAGGCGTACTCGGCCCGAACACCGGGGAGCTGTTTTTT
>TRBJ1-2|TRBV27|NA|NA
CASSLSSRGPETF
TGTGCCAGCAGTTTATCTTCCAGGGGCCCGGAGACCTTC
>TRBJ2-1|TRBV10-1|NA|NA
CASSEGGAYNEQFF
TGCGCCAGCAGTGAGGGGGGTGCCTACAATGAGCAGTTCTTC
>TRBJ2-3|TRBV4-3|NA|TRBD2
CASSQDGASGTSTDTQYF
TGCGCCAGCAGCCAAGATGGGGCTAGCGGGACTAGCACAGATACGCAGTATTTT
>TRBJ2-5|TRBV29-1|NA|NA
CSVGSREEGARETQYF
TGCAGCGTTGGGTCGCGGGAGGAGGGGGCCAGGGAGACCCAGTACTTC
>TRBJ2-7|TRBV6-1|NA|TRBD1
CASSGPGQLLIYEQYF
TGTGCCAGCAGTGGGCCGGGACAGCTCCTTATCTACGAGCAGTACTTC
>TRBJ2-7|TRBV9|NA|NA
CASGGSYEQYF
TGTGCCAGCGGGGGGTCCTACGAGCAGTACTTC
>TRBJ2-1|TRBV7-9|NA|NA
CASSPVRSSNEQFF
TGTGCCAGCAGCCCCGTCAGGTCGAGCAATGAGCAGTTCTTC
>TRBJ1-4|TRBV28|NA|NA
CASSPGTGVEKLFF
TGTGCCAGCAGCCCAGGGACCGGGGTTGAAAAACTGTTTTTT
>TRBJ1-2|TRBV7-9|NA|NA
CASSAAANYGYTF
TGTGCCAGCAGCGCCGCAGCAAACTATGGCTACACCTTC
>TRBJ2-2|TRBV15|NA|NA
CATSRDVWEWVRTGELFF
NA
>TRBJ2-7|TRBV2|once|NA
CASSEGVAASYEQYF
TGTGCCAGCAGTGAAGGGGTAGCGGCCTCCTACGAGCAGTACTTC
>TRBJ1-2|TRBV7-8|NA|NA
CASRELIGDRTMEGYGYTF
TGTGCCAGCAGGGAGTTAATAGGGGACCGTACCATGGAGGGCTATGGCTACACCTTC
>TRBJ2-3|TRBV28|NA|TRBD2
CASSYRGLGPGDTQYF
TGTGCCAGCAGTTATAGGGGACTAGGGCCCGGTGATACGCAGTATTTT
>TRBJ2-1|TRBV7-3|NA|TRBD2
CASSLKAGGYNEQFF
TGTGCCAGCAGCTTAAAAGCGGGAGGCTACAATGAGCAGTTCTTC
>TRBJ1-1|TRBV6-5|once|NA
CASSYTGSEAFF
TGTGCCAGCAGTTATACAGGTTCTGAAGCTTTCTTT
>TRBJ2-1|TRBV27|NA|TRBD1
CASNLRTGRYNEQFF
TGTGCCAGCAATTTGAGGACAGGGCGCTACAATGAGCAGTTCTTC
>TRBJ2-3|TRBV7-9|NA|TRBD2
CASSLNRGRGGTDTQYF
TGTGCCAGCAGCTTAAATCGAGGGAGGGGAGGCACAGATACGCAGTATTTT
>TRBJ2-3|TRBV10-1|NA|TRBD1
CASSPGSQGATDTQYF
TGCGCCAGCAGCCCCGGGTCACAGGGGGCGACAGATACGCAGTATTTT
>TRBJ2-7|TRBV5-1|NA|NA
CASSLNRGLHYEQYF
TGCGCCAGCAGCTTGAACCGGGGGTTGCACTACGAGCAGTACTTC
>TRBJ2-5|TRBV6-5|NA|NA
CASSSIWVGTQYF
TGTGCCAGCAGTTCAATTTGGGTAGGGACCCAGTACTTC
>TRBJ2-1|TRBV6-1|NA|TRBD2
CASSELVGLAGREQFF
TGTGCCAGCAGTGAATTGGTGGGACTAGCGGGTCGCGAGCAGTTCTTC
>TRBJ1-5|TRBV21-1|NA|NA
CASSKRLSQQPQHF
TGTGCCAGCAGCAAAAGGCTCTCTCAACAGCCCCAGCATTTT
>TRBJ1-2|TRBV7-9|few|NA
CASSLGRAMNYGYTF
TGTGCCAGCAGCTTGGGACGTGCGATGAACTATGGCTACACCTTC
>TRBJ1-2|TRBV5-6|NA|NA
CASSLANWGQGYTF
TGTGCCAGCAGCTTGGCCAACTGGGGGCAGGGCTACACCTTC